This T cell receptor beta chain was recovered during a study of T cells after yellow fever vaccination (dated by TCRdb to the late 2010s). Study-level background: The SMART-Seq v4 Ultra Low Input RNA kit was used to prepare libraries from fractions with low cell numbers. To track T-cell clones before and after primary and booster YFV17D yellow fever vaccination, bulk TCR alpha and beta repertoires were sequenced longitudinally. Two healthy male donors, one aged 18 to 30 and one aged 30 to 40 years, made up the cohort. Bulk PBMC replicates and cell subsets were isolated from blood drawn at multiple timepoints before and after both primary and secondary immunization.

The instrument was an Illumina NovaSeq 6000. TCR cDNA was made using 5'RACE template switching, a step that added a universal primer site and unique molecular identifiers. Priming for cDNA synthesis came from both the TCR alpha and TCR beta constant segments. Library amplification involved two PCR steps, and the second step added sample barcodes and sequencing adapters. Libraries were sequenced on Illumina HiSeq 2500 (2x100 bp) or NovaSeq (2x150 bp). On the study's bioinformatics: Demultiplexing of reads and collapsing into UMI consensus sequences were performed with MIGEC, and V(D)J alignment was carried out with MiXCR. Vaccine-responding clonotypes were defined with edgeR using replicate PBMC samples, requiring FDR below 0.01 and a log2 fold change above 5 up to day 15. CD4 or CD8 identity was assigned to each bulk clonotype according to whether the clonotype was present at higher abundance in the sequenced CD4 repertoire or the sequenced CD8 repertoire. The public sequencing data were trimmed at Q25 with fastp and processed into clonotypes with MiXCR by TCRdb, which kept only in-frame beta chains. Each entry merges the rows of one CDR3 protein and shows their most common DNA and genes. These V and J calls are TCRdb output, not the study's own analysis. This sample has more than 80,000 distinct CDR3 sequences in its table, and about 6% of those were observed once. About two fifths of the sample belongs to the ten largest clones.

The CDR3 contains 11 residues, cysteine and valine counted. The entry retains the CDR3 DNA only, 33 bases that are in frame from base 1. V and J are truncated by 0 bases and 3 bases respectively, leaving an intervening sequence of 3 bases. CDR1 and CDR2 are drawn from the germline V gene (reference sequence): DFQATT, SNEGSKA. This clonotype was detected ten times or more. Its antigen is not yet known. There are no base qualities to consult, and no much larger clone falls within one base. What the authors observed across the whole study: Compared with the primary T-cell response, the secondary T-cell response was weaker but faster, peaking on day 5 rather than day 15. Because only a couple of donors were included in the study, the extent to which the findings can be generalized is limited. FACS-sorted repertoires could contain abundant contaminating clonotypes from the bulk population, so computational filtering was required. A small fraction of clonotypes appeared in both the CD4 and CD8 compartments, likely as a result of convergent recombination. Most clones expanded after primary vaccination were re-detected after the booster (around 96% of CD4 and 88% of CD8), suggesting broad memory maintenance.

Per the publication, the treatment or condition label means: live attenuated yellow fever vaccine strain. PBMCs were isolated from peripheral blood using a standard Ficoll-Paque protocol. Dynabeads CD4 and CD8 positive selection kits were used to isolate CD4 and CD8 T-cell fractions. TriZol was used to extract RNA from bulk PBMCs, from CD4 and CD8 fractions, and from dextramer-positive and dextramer-negative fractions. The rearranged chain carries TRBV20-1 and TRBJ2-7, with no confidently assigned D gene. The TCR sequence derives from a man between 18 and 35 years old who received the YFV17D yellow fever vaccine. The sequencing here drew on CD8+ T cells sorted from PBMCs, taken 10 days after the yellow fever booster vaccination. The nucleotides are TGCAGTGCTAGAGAGGGCTACGAGCAGTACGTC. Translated, this is CSAREGYEQYV.